The subject of this entry is one T cell receptor (beta chain). Antigen specificity is unknown. A much larger clone differs from this one at a single base, so this may be a read error. Other nucleotide sequences in the sample specify the same CDR3. These data are taken from a study of shared clonotypes between healthy human individuals. General study findings and limits: Larger estimated richness was generally seen in naive subsets than in memory subsets. Clonotypes shared by all four sorted-subset donors had higher generation probabilities than non-shared clonotypes. Shared across a few donors were about 4.8% of the naive CD4 clonotypes.

TCRdb's copy holds only in-frame clones and misses some; the assay was immunoSEQ multiplex PCR. Here the sample spans around 1.9 million clones, roughly 93% being singletons. CD45RO negativity and positive selection for CCR7 defined naive CD8 cells, a population that excluded terminally differentiated effector memory CD45RA+ cells. The germline V gene has CDR1 MNHEY and CDR2 SMNVEV (reference sequence). This CDR3 is built from 13 residues. V was trimmed by 5 bases and J by 0 bases, leaving 8 bases between them. This TCR was sampled from a man aged 18 to 30 in good health. Some clones in this sample may be carry-over from other donors' samples. What was sequenced was naive CD8+ T cells from PBMCs. This rearrangement joins TRBV27 to TRBJ2-7; D possibly corresponds to TRBD1 (6 bases). The CDR3 is CASSRGSSYEQYF. The CDR3 DNA sequence: TGTGCCAGCAGTAGGGGGAGCTCCTACGAGCAGTACTTC.